This paragraph covers one T cell receptor (beta chain) sequence. Trimming left V 5 bases short and J 3 bases short, with 31 bases between. The CDR3 totals 20 residues. Germline V gene data show CDR1 as SGHNT and CDR2 as YENEEA. This record belongs to a study of cytomegalovirus exposure and HLA in healthy donors. The PCR made use of 60 Vbeta and 13 Jbeta primers. Clones were sequenced by immunoSEQ multiplex PCR, and TCRdb holds only the in-frame ones, with some missing. The profile shows more than 150,000 clones, 70% to 85% of them singletons. The origin of this receptor is a girl aged 2 to 9 in good health and CMV-seropositive. The chain has TRBV11-3 and TRBJ2-5, with TRBD2 as a possible D gene (6 bases). The specimen sequenced was PBMCs. CDR3 amino acids: CASSVWNLWQGGKGEETQYF. The CDR3 DNA reads TGTGCCAGCAGCGTCTGGAACCTCTGGCAAGGCGGGAAGGGTGAAGAGACCCAGTACTTC.